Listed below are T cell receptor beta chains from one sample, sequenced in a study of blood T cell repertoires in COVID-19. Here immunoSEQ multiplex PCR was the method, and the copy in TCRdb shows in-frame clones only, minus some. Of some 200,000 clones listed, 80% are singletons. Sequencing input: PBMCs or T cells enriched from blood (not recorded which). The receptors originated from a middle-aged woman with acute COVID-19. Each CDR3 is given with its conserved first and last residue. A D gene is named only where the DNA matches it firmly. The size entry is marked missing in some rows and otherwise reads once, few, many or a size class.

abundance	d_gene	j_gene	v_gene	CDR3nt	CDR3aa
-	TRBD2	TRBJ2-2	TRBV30	TGTGCCTGGAGGGAACTAGCGGGAGTAATCACCGGGGAGCTGTTTTTT	CAWRELAGVITGELFF
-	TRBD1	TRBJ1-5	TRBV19	TGTGCCAGTAGTCCCAGGGACAGTAGCAATCAGCCCCAGCATTTT	CASSPRDSSNQPQHF
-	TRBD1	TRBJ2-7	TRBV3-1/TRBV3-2	TGTGCCAGCAGCCGCTCACCGGGACAGCTCTCCTACGAGCAGTACTTC	CASSRSPGQLSYEQYF
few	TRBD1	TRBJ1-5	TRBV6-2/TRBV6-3	TGTGCCAGCAGTTCCAGGACAGGGAGGAATCAGCCCCAGCATTTT	CASSSRTGRNQPQHF
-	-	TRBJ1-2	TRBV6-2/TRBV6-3	TGTGCCAGCAGTTATAAGGGGGTTTATGGCTACACCTTC	CASSYKGVYGYTF
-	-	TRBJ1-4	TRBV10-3	TGTGCCATCAACGAGAGGAGAGGAGGGGAAAAACTGTTTTTT	CAINERRGGEKLFF
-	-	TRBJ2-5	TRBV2	TGTGCCAGCAGTGAACGGGGTGAGACCCAGTACTTC	CASSERGETQYF
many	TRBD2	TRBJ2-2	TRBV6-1	TGTGCCAGCAGTGAAACAGCGGGAGACGCCGGGGAGCTGTTTTTT	CASSETAGDAGELFF
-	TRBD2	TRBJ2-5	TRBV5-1	TGCGCCAGCAGCTTGGGTATCGGCAGCGGGGGAGAGACCCAGTACTTC	CASSLGIGSGGETQYF
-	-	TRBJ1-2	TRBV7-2	TGTGCCAGCAGCTTAGATCTTTCAGGGGTCAACTATGGCTACACCTTC	CASSLDLSGVNYGYTF
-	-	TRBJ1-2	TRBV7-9	TGTGCCAGCAGCACAACCCGGCAGAGGGTCTATGGCTACACCTTC	CASSTTRQRVYGYTF
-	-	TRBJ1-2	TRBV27	TGTGCCAGCAAGTTCGTGGGGGGGCCTAACTATGGCTACACCTTC	CASKFVGGPNYGYTF
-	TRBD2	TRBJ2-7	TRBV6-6	TGTGCCAGCAGTTACCCCGGGGGGGCGTCCTACGAGCAGTACTTC	CASSYPGGASYEQYF
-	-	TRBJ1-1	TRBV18	TGTGCCAGCTCACCGAAGCCGAACACTGAAGCTTTCTTT	CASSPKPNTEAFF
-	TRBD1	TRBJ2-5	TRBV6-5	TGTGCCAGTAGGGACAGTCGGACCCAGTACTTC	CASRDSRTQYF
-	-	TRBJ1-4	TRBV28	TGTGCCAGCAGTTTATCCGGGGTCCAAAATGAAAAACTGTTTTTT	CASSLSGVQNEKLFF
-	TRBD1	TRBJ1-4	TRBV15	TGTGCCACCAGCGGCAGCCCCGGGACAGGGACCGAAAAACTGTTTTTT	CATSGSPGTGTEKLFF
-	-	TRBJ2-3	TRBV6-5	TGTGCCAGCCACCCCATGGGAGATTCCGATACGCAGTATTTT	CASHPMGDSDTQYF
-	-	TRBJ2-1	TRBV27	TGTGCCAGCAGTTTATCAAGCCCAGGGGCCGGAGCGAGGAATGAGCAGTTCTTC	CASSLSSPGAGARNEQFF
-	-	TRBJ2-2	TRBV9	TGTGCCAGCAGCACAGGGGGAGGGGGCGCCGGGGAGCTGTTTTTT	CASSTGGGGAGELFF
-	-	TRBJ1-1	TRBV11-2	TGTGCCAGCAGCGTCAAAGGGGGGAACACTGAAGCTTTCTTT	CASSVKGGNTEAFF
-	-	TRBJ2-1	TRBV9	TGTGCCAGCAGCTTCTCTGGAGCGGGTAGTTACAATGAGCAGTTCTTC	CASSFSGAGSYNEQFF
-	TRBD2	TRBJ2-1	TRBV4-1	TGCGCCAGCAGCCAAGCCTTAGCGGGAGGGCCAAGGGATGAGCAGTTCTTC	CASSQALAGGPRDEQFF
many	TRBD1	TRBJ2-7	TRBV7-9	TGTGCCAGCAGCCCTAGGACAGGGGCCTACGAGCAGTACTTC	CASSPRTGAYEQYF
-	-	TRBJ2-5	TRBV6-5	TGTGCCAGCAGTTACTCGGGGGCTCGGGCCCAGTACTTC	CASSYSGARAQYF
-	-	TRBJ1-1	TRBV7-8	TGTGCCAGCAGCTTAGCGGCAGGGATCGTCTCTGAAGCTTTCTTT	CASSLAAGIVSEAFF
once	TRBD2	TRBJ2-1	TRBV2	TGTGCCAGCAGCGGAAGGAGACTAGCGGGGAGGAATGAGCAGTTCTTC	CASSGRRLAGRNEQFF
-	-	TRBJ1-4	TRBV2	TGTGCCAGCGGACAGAGAGCAACTAATGAAAAACTGTTTTTT	CASGQRATNEKLFF
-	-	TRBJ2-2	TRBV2	TGTGCCAGCAGCCGCACAGGGTTGAACACCGGGGAGCTGTTTTTT	CASSRTGLNTGELFF
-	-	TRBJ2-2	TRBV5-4	TGTGCCAGCACCGCGGGGAGAAACGGGGAGCTGTTTTTT	CASTAGRNGELFF
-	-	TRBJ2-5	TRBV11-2	TGTGCCAGCAGCTTAAGGGGATGGAAAGAGACCCAGTACTTC	CASSLRGWKETQYF
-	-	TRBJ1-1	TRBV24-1	TGTGCCACCAGTGATGGTTCAGGGCTCGTCGCTTTCTTT	CATSDGSGLVAFF
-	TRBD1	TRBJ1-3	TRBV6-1	TGTGCCAGCAGTAAAGGGACAGGTTACTCTGGAAACACCATATATTTT	CASSKGTGYSGNTIYF
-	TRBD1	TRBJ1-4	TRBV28	TGTGCCAGCAGAGGGGACAGGATTAATGAAAAACTGTTTTTT	CASRGDRINEKLFF
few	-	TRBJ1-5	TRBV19	TGTGCCAGTAGCAGAAGGGGTTTAGGGCAGCCCCAGCATTTT	CASSRRGLGQPQHF
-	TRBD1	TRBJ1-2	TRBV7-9	TGTGCCAGCAGCTTGATACAGGGGAACTATGGCTACACCTTC	CASSLIQGNYGYTF
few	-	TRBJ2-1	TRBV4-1	TGCGCCAGCAGCCAAGATCGTCGCGATGAGCAGTTCTTC	CASSQDRRDEQFF
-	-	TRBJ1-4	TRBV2	TGTGCCAGCAGTGTGGGACTTGAAAAACTGTTTTTT	CASSVGLEKLFF
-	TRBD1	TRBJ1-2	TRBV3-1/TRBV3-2	TGTGCCAGCAGCCAGGGACAGGTGGATGGCTACACCTTC	CASSQGQVDGYTF
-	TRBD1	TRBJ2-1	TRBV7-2	TGTGCCAGCAGATTAGGAGGACAGGGGGCCAATGAGCAGTTCTTC	CASRLGGQGANEQFF
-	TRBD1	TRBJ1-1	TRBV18	TGTGCCAGCTCATCGGACAGGGGAGCTTTCTTT	CASSSDRGAFF
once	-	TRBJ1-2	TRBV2	TGTGCCAGCACGGTGGGGCCTAGGGGCAATGGCTACACCTTC	CASTVGPRGNGYTF
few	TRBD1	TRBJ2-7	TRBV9	TGTGCCAGCAGCGTAGGGACAGGGTACTACGAGCAGTACTTC	CASSVGTGYYEQYF
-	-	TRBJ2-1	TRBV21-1	TGTGCCAGCAGCGGTCATAATTTGCGGAATGAGCAGTTCTTC	CASSGHNLRNEQFF
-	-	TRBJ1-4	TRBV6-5	TGTGCCAGCAGCCCCCGGGGGGTATCTGGTGAAAAACTGTTTTTT	CASSPRGVSGEKLFF
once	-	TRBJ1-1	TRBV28	TGTGCCAGCAGTTTAAGCCGTGAAGCTTTCTTT	CASSLSREAFF
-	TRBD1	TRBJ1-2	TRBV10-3	TGTGCCATCCTAGACAGGGGGGAAGAGGGCTACACCTTC	CAILDRGEEGYTF
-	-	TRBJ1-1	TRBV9	TGTGCCAGCAGCGCGACCGGGACAAGGAACACTGAAGCTTTCTTT	CASSATGTRNTEAFF
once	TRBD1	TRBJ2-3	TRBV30	TGTGCCTGGAGTTACGGGACAGGAGATGCGGATACGCAGTATTTT	CAWSYGTGDADTQYF
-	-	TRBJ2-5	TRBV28	TGTGCCAGCAGAAATCGGGGGACAGTCATCGAGACCCAGTACTTC	CASRNRGTVIETQYF
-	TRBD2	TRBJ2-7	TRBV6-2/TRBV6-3	TGTGCCAGCAGTAGGCTCGGGGGGTTTGGCGAGCAGTACTTC	CASSRLGGFGEQYF
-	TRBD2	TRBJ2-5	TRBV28	TGTGCCAGCAGTTCGAGTCCCGGGACTAGCGGGCAGAGGGAGACCCAGTACTTC	CASSSSPGTSGQRETQYF
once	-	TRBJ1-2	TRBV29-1	TGCAGCGGGCACGAGGGAACAGGGAGCGGCTACACCTTC	CSGHEGTGSGYTF
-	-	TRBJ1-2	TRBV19	TGTGCCAGTAGTATAGCGGGGGCTAACTATGGCTACACCTTC	CASSIAGANYGYTF
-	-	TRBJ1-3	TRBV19	TGTGCCAGTAGTACAAGTGCTGGGAGCTCTGGAAACACCATATATTTT	CASSTSAGSSGNTIYF
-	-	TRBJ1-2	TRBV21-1	TGTGCCAGCAGCAATGCCTCGCAGGGCTCTAACTATGGCTACACCTTC	CASSNASQGSNYGYTF
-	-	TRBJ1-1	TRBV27	TGTGCCAGCAGTTTATTTGGGCTGAACACTGAAGCTTTCTTT	CASSLFGLNTEAFF
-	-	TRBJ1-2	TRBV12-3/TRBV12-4	TGTGCCAGCAGTTCTAGCTATGGCTACACCTTC	CASSSSYGYTF